This TCR beta chain came from a study of cytomegalovirus exposure and HLA in healthy donors. The CDR3 covers 15 residues. Germline CDR1 and CDR2: SGDLS and YYNGEE. The V and J ends lost 0 bases and 7 bases respectively, with 14 bases between them. 13 Jbeta primers and 60 Vbeta primers were used for the PCR. The assay was immunoSEQ multiplex PCR, and TCRdb's table has in-frame clones only and misses some. The sample contains approximately 160,000 clones, 82% of which appear only once. Regarding this clone: Antigen unknown.

Notes on the study in general: A missense DCLRE1C variant was associated with V- and J-gene trimming of TCR beta chains in a later analysis, and an independent cohort replicated the association. Among TCR beta chains, those listed as cytomegalovirus-associated numbered over 150. Later analysis placed DRB1 highest and HLA-C lowest in TCR association rates, which differed by HLA locus.

Sequencing was carried out using PBMCs. The sequence came from a girl aged 2 to 9 in good health and CMV-seropositive. The chain carries TRBV9 and TRBJ2-1; D gene unclear. Written as DNA, the CDR3 is TGTGCCAGCAGCGTAGATGGCGGATTCCTTAATGAGCAGTTCTTC. Residues: CASSVDGGFLNEQFF.